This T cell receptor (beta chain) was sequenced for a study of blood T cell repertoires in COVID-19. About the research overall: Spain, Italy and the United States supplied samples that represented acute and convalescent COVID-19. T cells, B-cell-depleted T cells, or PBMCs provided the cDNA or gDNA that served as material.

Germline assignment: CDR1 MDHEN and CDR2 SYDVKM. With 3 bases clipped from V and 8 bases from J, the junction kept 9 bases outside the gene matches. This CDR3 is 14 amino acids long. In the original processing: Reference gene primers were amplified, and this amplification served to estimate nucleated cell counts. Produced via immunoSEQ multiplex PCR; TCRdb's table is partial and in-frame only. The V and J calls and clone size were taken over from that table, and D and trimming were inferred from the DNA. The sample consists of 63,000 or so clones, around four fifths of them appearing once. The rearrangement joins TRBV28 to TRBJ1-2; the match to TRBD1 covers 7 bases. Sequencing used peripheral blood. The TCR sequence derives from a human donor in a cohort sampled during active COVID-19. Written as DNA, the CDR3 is TGTGCCAGCAGTTTTGAGGGGCAGGGGGGCGGCTACACCTTC. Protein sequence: CASSFEGQGGGYTF.